The rows below give T cell receptor beta chains drawn from one sample of a study of T-cell reconstitution after alpha-beta-depleted transplantation in children. TCRdb re-called the PCR reads with MiXCR, one entry per CDR3 protein. This table holds more than 200,000 distinct CDR3 sequences, more than 20% found once. Material: PBMCs, mostly from graft donor cells, obtained 360 days after TCRalphabeta/CD19-depleted stem cell transplant. All receptors derive from a female patient aged 2-15 years who had a stem cell transplant for congenital amegakaryocytic thrombocytopenia, so the T cells may come from the graft donor. CDR3s include the opening cysteine and the closing phenylalanine or tryptophan. D genes are given only for firm matches. Rows give clone size only sometimes, using once, few, many, or a class for an expanded clone.

-	TRBJ2-7	-	TRBV5-1	TGCGCCAGCAGCGCAGAACCAGGTCCCTACGAGCAGTACTTC	CASSAEPGPYEQYF
-	TRBJ1-2	few	TRBV7-9	TGTGCCAGCAGCTCACAGAACTACGACTATGGCTACACCTTC	CASSSQNYDYGYTF
-	TRBJ2-7	few	TRBV7-8	TGTGCCAGCAGCTTAGAGGCAGCCACCCCCTACGAGCAGTACTTC	CASSLEAATPYEQYF
-	TRBJ2-6	few	TRBV6-2/TRBV6-3	TGTGCCAGCAGTTACTCTACAGGGAGGGCCAACGTCCTGACTTTC	CASSYSTGRANVLTF
TRBD2	TRBJ2-1	few	TRBV7-7	TGTGCCAGCAGCTGGGGGACTAGCGAGTACAATGAGCAGTTCTTC	CASSWGTSEYNEQFF
TRBD1	TRBJ2-2	few	TRBV5-1	TGCGCCAGTTCGACAGGGGGGAACACCGGGGAGCTGTTTTTT	CASSTGGNTGELFF
-	TRBJ1-5	-	TRBV12-3/TRBV12-4	TGTGCCAGCAGTTTGGATCGGGGGATCTCCCAGCCCCAGCATTTT	CASSLDRGISQPQHF
-	TRBJ1-5	-	TRBV20-1	TGCAGTGCTAGAGATCCCGGACAGACTAATCAGCCCCAGCATTTT	CSARDPGQTNQPQHF
TRBD2	TRBJ2-1	few	TRBV5-1	TGCGCCAGCAGCTTAGGACTAGCGGGGCGCCCCAGCTCCTACAATGAGCAGTTCTTC	CASSLGLAGRPSSYNEQFF
-	TRBJ2-7	-	TRBV3-1	TGTGCCAGCAGCCTAGAAGAGGGTGGCGAGCAGTACTTC	CASSLEEGGEQYF
TRBD1	TRBJ2-5	few	TRBV11-2	TGTGCCAGCCACACAGGGGTTGCAGAGACCCAGTACTTC	CASHTGVAETQYF
-	TRBJ1-5	many	TRBV12-3/TRBV12-4	TGTGCCAGCAGTTTTACTGGGCAAGATAGCAATCAGCCCCAGCATTTT	CASSFTGQDSNQPQHF
TRBD2	TRBJ2-7	-	TRBV12-3/TRBV12-4	TGTGCCAGCAGCGCCGGGGGGAGAGAGCAGTACTTC	CASSAGGREQYF
TRBD1	TRBJ2-4	-	TRBV28	TGTGCCAGCAGTCCTCCGGGACAGGGGTGGCTCATTCAGTACTTC	CASSPPGQGWLIQYF
-	TRBJ1-2	few	TRBV9	TGTGCCAGCAGCGTCTCAGTTCGGAAGGATGGCTACACCTTC	CASSVSVRKDGYTF
TRBD2	TRBJ2-2	few	TRBV28	TGTGCCAGCAGTCCTCCGGGACTAGCGGGCCCTAGGGGCACCGGGGAGCTGTTTTTT	CASSPPGLAGPRGTGELFF
TRBD1	TRBJ2-7	once	TRBV6-2/TRBV6-3	TGTGCCAGTGGGCAGGGGGTTTTCGAGCAGTACTTC	CASGQGVFEQYF